The rows below give T cell receptor beta chains drawn from one sample of a study of cytomegalovirus exposure and HLA in healthy donors. Method: immunoSEQ multiplex PCR; TCRdb's copy keeps in-frame clones and lacks some. The sample yields more than 85,000 clones, over 60% seen once. The sample was PBMCs. These receptors were obtained from a man aged 35-49 years in good health and CMV-seropositive. Both conserved end residues are part of each CDR3. A D gene is named only where the DNA matches it firmly. Part of the rows lack a size; the others show once, few, many or a class for expanded clones.

>few|TRBD2|TRBV6-5|TRBJ2-1
CASTDWTRGNEQFF
TGTGCCAGCACCGACTGGACTAGGGGCAATGAGCAGTTCTTC
>.|.|TRBV4-1|TRBJ1-2
CASSLRTADFYGYTF
TGCGCCAGCAGCCTTCGGACAGCCGATTTCTATGGCTACACCTTC
>few|.|TRBV28|TRBJ2-1
CASSLSSYPLVRGEQFF
TGTGCCAGCAGTTTATCTTCCTACCCCCTGGTTCGGGGTGAGCAGTTCTTC
>.|TRBD2|TRBV5-1|TRBJ2-7
CASSLGTSGIYEQYF
TGCGCCAGCAGCTTGGGGACTAGCGGTATCTACGAGCAGTACTTC
>.|TRBD2|TRBV7-2|TRBJ2-5
CASSLSSGSGETQYF
TGTGCCAGCAGCTTAAGTAGCGGGAGTGGGGAGACCCAGTACTTC
>once|TRBD2|TRBV4-3|TRBJ2-1
CASSPGLADNEQFF
TGCGCCAGCAGCCCAGGACTAGCGGACAATGAGCAGTTCTTC
>.|.|TRBV6-6|TRBJ2-5
CASTDFRGRETQYF
TGTGCCAGCACCGACTTTCGGGGTCGAGAGACCCAGTACTTC
>.|.|TRBV11-2|TRBJ1-1
CASSLGWATEAFF
TGTGCCAGCAGCTTAGGGTGGGCCACTGAAGCTTTCTTT
>.|.|TRBV7-9|TRBJ2-7
CASSPRSYEQYF
TGTGCCAGCAGCCCTCGGTCCTACGAGCAGTACTTC
>.|TRBD2|TRBV7-8|TRBJ2-4
CASSLGLAGNIQYF
TGTGCCAGCAGCTTAGGGCTAGCGGGAAACATTCAGTACTTC
>.|TRBD2|TRBV5-1|TRBJ2-1
CASSLEASGYNEQFF
TGCGCCAGCAGCTTAGAGGCTAGCGGCTACAATGAGCAGTTCTTC
>few|TRBD2|TRBV4-3|TRBJ2-7
CASSQVGTSGRDSYEQYF
TGCGCCAGCAGCCAAGTCGGGACTAGCGGGAGGGACTCCTACGAGCAGTACTTC
>.|.|TRBV7-2|TRBJ2-3
CASSLARDLDTQYF
TGTGCCAGCAGCTTAGCTCGGGACTTAGATACGCAGTATTTT
>.|.|TRBV15|TRBJ2-7
CATSQGGSSYEQYF
TGTGCCACATCGCAGGGCGGCAGCTCCTACGAGCAGTACTTC
>.|TRBD1|TRBV14|TRBJ2-1
CASSQAWTGVYNEQFF
TGTGCCAGCAGCCAAGCCTGGACAGGGGTCTACAATGAGCAGTTCTTC
>once|.|TRBV19|TRBJ2-7
CATLDGLTYEQYF
TGTGCCACCCTAGACGGACTTACGTACGAGCAGTACTTC
>.|TRBD1|TRBV6-6|TRBJ1-5
CASRRGQGDQPQHF
TGTGCCAGCAGACGGGGACAGGGAGATCAGCCCCAGCATTTT